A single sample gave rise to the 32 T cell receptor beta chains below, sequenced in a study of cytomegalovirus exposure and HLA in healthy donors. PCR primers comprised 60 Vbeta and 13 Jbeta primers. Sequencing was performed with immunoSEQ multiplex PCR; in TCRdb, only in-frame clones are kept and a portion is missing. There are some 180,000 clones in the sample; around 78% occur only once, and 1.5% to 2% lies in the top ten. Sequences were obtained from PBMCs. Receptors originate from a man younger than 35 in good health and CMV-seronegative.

The CDR3 nucleotides are TGTGCCAGCAGTTTAGCGGGGCCCTACGAGCAGTACTTC. Residues: CASSLAGPYEQYF. The rearrangement joins TRBV28 to TRBJ2-7; tentative D call: TRBD2 (6 bases). Germline V gives CDR1 MDHEN, CDR2 SYDVKM. Deletions cut 2 bases from V and 2 bases from J, with 7 bases between. The CDR3 is made up of 13 amino acids.

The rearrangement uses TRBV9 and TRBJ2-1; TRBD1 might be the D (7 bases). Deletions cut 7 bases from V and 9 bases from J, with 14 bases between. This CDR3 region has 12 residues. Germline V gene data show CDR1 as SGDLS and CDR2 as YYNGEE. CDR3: CASEGAAGEQFF. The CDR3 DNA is TGTGCCAGCGAGGGGGCAGCGGGTGAGCAGTTCTTC.

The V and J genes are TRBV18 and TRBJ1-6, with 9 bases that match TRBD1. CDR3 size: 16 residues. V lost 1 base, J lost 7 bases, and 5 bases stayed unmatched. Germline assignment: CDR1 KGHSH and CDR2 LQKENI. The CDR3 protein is CASSPLQGAGNSPLHF. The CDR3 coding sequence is TGTGCCAGCTCACCACTACAGGGGGCCGGGAATTCACCCCTCCACTTT. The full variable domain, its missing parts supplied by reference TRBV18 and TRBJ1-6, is NAGVMQNPRHLVRRRGQEARLRCSPMKGHSHVYWYRQLPEEGLKFMVYLQKENIIDESGMPKERFSAEFPKEGPSILRIQQVVRGDSAAYFCASSPLQGAGNSPLHFGNGTRLTVT.

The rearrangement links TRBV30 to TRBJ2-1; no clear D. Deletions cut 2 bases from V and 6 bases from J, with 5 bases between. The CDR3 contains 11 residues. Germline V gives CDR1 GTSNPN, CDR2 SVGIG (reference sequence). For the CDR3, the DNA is TGTGCCTGGAGTTATAGCAATGAGCAGTTCTTC. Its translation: CAWSYSNEQFF.

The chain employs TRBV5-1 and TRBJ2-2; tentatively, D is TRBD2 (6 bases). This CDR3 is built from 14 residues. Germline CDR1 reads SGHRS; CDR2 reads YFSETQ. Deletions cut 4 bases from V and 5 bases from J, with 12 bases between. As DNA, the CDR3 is TGCGCCAGCAGCCCCATGGGAGGTACCGGGGAGCTGTTTTTT. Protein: CASSPMGGTGELFF.

The CDR3 loop reads CASRQGRNTEAFF. CDR3 in DNA: TGTGCCAGCAGGCAGGGGCGGAACACTGAAGCTTTCTTT. The rearrangement joins TRBV2 to TRBJ1-1, with a possible D match to TRBD1 (6 bases). V was shortened by 6 bases and J by 1 base, with 9 bases between the two germline ends. The CDR3 is 13 amino acids. CDR1 is SNHLY and CDR2 is FYNNEI in the germline V gene.

CDR3 sequence: CASSDYEEQYF. In nucleotides, the CDR3 is TGTGCCAGCAGCGACTACGAAGAGCAGTACTTC. The V gene is TRBV25-1, the J gene TRBJ2-7, with a possible D match to TRBD2 (5 bases). The CDR3 sequence is 11 residues long. From germline, CDR1 is MGHDK and CDR2 SYGVNS. Trimming removed 6 bases from V and 7 bases from J, with 10 bases in between.

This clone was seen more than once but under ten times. In DNA, the CDR3 is TGTGCCAGTAGCCACCTTCGGGGACAGGGCCTCCGCGAGCAGTACTTC. This sequence encodes CASSHLRGQGLREQYF. The chain links TRBV19 to TRBJ2-7; 9 bases map to TRBD1. CDR3 length: 16 amino acids. Germline V gene lookup returns CDR1 LNHDA and CDR2 SQIVND (reference sequence). V trimming: 6 bases; J trimming: 6 bases; junction bases outside the gene matches: 15.

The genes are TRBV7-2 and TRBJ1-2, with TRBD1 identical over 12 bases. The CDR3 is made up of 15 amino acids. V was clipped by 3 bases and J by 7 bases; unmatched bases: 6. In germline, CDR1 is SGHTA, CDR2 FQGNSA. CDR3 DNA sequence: TGTGCCAGCAGCTTGGGGGGACAGGGGGCAATTGGCTACACCTTC. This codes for CASSLGGQGAIGYTF.

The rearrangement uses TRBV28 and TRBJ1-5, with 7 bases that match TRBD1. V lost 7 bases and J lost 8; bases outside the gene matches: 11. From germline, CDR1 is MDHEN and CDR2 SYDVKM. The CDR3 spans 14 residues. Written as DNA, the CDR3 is TGTGCCAGCACGAACACAGGGGACCCGAAGCCCCAGCATTTT. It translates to CASTNTGDPKPQHF.

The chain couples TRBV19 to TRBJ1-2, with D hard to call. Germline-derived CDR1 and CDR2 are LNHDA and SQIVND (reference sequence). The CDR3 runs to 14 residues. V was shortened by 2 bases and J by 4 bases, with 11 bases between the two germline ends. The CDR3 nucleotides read TGTGCCAGTAGTATATTGTCAGCGACCTATGGCTACACCTTC. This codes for CASSILSATYGYTF.

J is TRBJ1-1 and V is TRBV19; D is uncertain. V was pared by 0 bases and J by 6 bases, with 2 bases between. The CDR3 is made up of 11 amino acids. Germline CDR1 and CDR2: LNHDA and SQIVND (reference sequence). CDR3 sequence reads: CASSIDAEAFF. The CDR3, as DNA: TGTGCCAGTAGTATAGACGCTGAAGCTTTCTTT.

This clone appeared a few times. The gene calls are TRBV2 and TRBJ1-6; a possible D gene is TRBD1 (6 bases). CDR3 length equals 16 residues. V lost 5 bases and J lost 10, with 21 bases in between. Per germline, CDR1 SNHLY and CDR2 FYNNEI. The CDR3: CASSPQIQGLGSPLHF. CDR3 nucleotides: TGTGCCAGCAGTCCTCAAATACAGGGATTGGGATCACCCCTCCACTTT.

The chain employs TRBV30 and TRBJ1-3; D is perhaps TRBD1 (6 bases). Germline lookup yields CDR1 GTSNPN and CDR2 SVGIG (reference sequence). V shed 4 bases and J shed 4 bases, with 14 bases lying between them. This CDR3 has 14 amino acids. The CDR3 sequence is CAWTQGTFGNTIYF. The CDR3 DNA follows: TGTGCCTGGACACAGGGAACTTTCGGAAACACCATATATTTT.

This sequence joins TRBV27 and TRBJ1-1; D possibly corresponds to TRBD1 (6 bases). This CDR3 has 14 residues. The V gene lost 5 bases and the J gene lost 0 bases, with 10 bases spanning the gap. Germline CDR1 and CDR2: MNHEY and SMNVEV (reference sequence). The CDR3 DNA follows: TGTGCCAGCAGTCCAGGGGCCGTGAACACTGAAGCTTTCTTT. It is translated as CASSPGAVNTEAFF.

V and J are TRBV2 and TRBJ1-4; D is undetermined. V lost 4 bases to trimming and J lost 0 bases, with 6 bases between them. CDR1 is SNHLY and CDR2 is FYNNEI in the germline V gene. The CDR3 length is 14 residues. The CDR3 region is CASSAGSTNEKLFF. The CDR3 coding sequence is TGTGCCAGCAGTGCGGGTTCAACTAATGAAAAACTGTTTTTT.

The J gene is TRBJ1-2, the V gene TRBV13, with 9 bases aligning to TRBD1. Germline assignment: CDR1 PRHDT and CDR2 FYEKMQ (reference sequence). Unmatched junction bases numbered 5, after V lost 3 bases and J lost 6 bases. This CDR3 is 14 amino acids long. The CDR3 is CASSFGQGSDGYTF. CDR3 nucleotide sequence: TGTGCCAGCAGCTTCGGACAGGGGAGCGATGGCTACACCTTC.

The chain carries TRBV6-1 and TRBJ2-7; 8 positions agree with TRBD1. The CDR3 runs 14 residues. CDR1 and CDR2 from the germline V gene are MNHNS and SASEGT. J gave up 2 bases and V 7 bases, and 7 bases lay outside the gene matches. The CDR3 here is CASTRGRLAYEQYF. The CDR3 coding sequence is TGTGCCAGCACCAGGGGGCGGTTAGCCTACGAGCAGTACTTC.

CDR3 in DNA: TGTGCCAGCAGCTTAGGGACTAGCCTTGCCCTCGGGGAGCTGTTTTTT. Its protein is CASSLGTSLALGELFF. The chain employs TRBV5-4 and TRBJ2-2, with 9 bases matching TRBD2. CDR3 length equals 16 residues. Germline V gene sequence: CDR1 SGHNT, CDR2 YYREEE (reference sequence). V shed 2 bases, J shed 7 bases, and the junction held 9 bases outside the gene matches.

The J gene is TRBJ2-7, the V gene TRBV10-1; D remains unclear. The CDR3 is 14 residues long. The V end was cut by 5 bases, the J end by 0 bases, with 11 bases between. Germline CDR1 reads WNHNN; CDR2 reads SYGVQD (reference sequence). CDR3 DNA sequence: TGCGCCAGCAGTTTTAGGAACAGCTCCTACGAGCAGTACTTC. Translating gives CASSFRNSSYEQYF.

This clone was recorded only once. CDR3 in amino acids: CASSDPGVREGGYTF. The CDR3 nucleotides read TGTGCCAGCAGTGACCCAGGTGTCAGGGAGGGTGGCTACACCTTC. V gene TRBV28 combines with J gene TRBJ1-2, with D possibly TRBD1 on 5 matching bases. The germline gives CDR1 MDHEN, CDR2 SYDVKM. Trimming removed 5 bases from V and 7 bases from J, with 20 bases in between. CDR3 length equals 15 residues.

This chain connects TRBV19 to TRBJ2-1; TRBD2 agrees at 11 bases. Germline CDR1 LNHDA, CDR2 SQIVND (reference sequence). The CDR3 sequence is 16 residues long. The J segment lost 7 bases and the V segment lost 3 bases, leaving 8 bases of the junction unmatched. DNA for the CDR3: TGTGCCAGTAGTATCTTTAGCGGGGGGGCCGTGAATGAGCAGTTCTTC. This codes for CASSIFSGGAVNEQFF. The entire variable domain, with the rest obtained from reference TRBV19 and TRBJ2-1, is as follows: DGGITQSPKYLFRKEGQNVTLSCEQNLNHDAMYWYRQDPGQGLRLIYYSQIVNDFQKGDIAEGYSVSREKKESFPLTVTSAQKNPTAFYLCASSIFSGGAVNEQFFGPGTRLTVL.

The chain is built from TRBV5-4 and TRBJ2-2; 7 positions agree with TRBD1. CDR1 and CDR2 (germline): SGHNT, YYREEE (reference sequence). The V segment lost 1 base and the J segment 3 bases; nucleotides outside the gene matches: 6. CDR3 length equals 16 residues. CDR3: CASSLLRGRDTGELFF. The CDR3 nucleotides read TGTGCCAGCAGCTTGCTTAGGGGGCGGGACACCGGGGAGCTGTTTTTT.

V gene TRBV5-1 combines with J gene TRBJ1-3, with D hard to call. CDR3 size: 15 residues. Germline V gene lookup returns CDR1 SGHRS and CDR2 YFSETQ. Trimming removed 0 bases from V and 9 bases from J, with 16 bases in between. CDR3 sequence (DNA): TGCGCCAGCAGCTTGGCCCCCGACACCGGTGGCACCATATATTTT. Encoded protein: CASSLAPDTGGTIYF.

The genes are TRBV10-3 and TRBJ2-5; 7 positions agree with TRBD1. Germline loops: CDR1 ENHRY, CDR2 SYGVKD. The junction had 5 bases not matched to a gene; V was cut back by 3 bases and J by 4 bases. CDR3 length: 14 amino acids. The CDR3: CAISDHRGRETQYF. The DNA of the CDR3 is TGTGCCATCAGTGACCACAGGGGTCGAGAGACCCAGTACTTC.

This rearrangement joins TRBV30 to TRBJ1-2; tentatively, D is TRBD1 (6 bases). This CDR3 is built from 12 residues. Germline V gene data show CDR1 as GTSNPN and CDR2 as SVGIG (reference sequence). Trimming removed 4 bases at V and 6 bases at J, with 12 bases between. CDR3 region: CAWTQGGNGYTF. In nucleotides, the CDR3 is TGTGCCTGGACACAGGGTGGAAATGGCTACACCTTC.

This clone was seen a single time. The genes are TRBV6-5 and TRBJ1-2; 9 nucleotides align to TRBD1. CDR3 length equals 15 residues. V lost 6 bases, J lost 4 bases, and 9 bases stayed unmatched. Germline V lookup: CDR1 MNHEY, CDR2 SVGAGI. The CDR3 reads CASSRNTDRGYGYTF. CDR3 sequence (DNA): TGTGCCAGCAGCCGAAATACGGACAGGGGCTATGGCTACACCTTC.

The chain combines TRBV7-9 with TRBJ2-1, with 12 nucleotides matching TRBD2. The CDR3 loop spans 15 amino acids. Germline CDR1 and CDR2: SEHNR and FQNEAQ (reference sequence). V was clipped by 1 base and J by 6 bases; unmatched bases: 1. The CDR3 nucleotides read TGTGCCAGCAGCTTAGAGGGACTAGCGGGCAATGAGCAGTTCTTC. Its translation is CASSLEGLAGNEQFF.

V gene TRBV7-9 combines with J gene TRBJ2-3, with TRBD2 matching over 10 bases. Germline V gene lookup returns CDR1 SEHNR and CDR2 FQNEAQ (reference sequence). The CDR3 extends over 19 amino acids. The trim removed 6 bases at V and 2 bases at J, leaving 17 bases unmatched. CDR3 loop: CASRPSSGRARQVTDTQYF. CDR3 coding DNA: TGTGCCAGCAGACCCTCCAGCGGGAGGGCCCGTCAAGTCACAGATACGCAGTATTTT. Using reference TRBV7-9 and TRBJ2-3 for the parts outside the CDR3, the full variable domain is DTGVSQNPRHKITKRGQNVTFRCDPISEHNRLYWYRQTLGQGPEFLTYFQNEAQLEKSRLLSDRFSAERPKGSFSTLEIQRTEQGDSAMYLCASRPSSGRARQVTDTQYFGPGTRLTVL.

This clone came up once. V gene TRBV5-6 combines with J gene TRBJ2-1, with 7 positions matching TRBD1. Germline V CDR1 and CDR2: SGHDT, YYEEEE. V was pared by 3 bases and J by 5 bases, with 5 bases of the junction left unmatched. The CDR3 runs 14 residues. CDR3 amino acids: CASSWGQPDNEQFF. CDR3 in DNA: TGTGCCAGCAGCTGGGGACAGCCGGACAATGAGCAGTTCTTC. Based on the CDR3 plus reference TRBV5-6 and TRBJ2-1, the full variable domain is DAGVTQSPTHLIKTRGQQVTLRCSPKSGHDTVSWYQQALGQGPQFIFQYYEEEERQRGNFPDRFSGHQFPNYSSELNVNALLLGDSALYLCASSWGQPDNEQFFGPGTRLTVL.

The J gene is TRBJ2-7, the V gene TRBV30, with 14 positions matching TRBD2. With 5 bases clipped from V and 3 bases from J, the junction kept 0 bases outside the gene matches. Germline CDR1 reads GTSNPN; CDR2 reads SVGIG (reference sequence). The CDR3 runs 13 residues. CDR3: CAWGLAGGYEQYF. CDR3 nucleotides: TGTGCCTGGGGACTAGCGGGGGGCTACGAGCAGTACTTC.

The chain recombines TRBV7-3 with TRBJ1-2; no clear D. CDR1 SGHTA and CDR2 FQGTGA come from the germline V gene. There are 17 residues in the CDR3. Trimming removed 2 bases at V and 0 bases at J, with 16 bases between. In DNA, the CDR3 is TGTGCCAGCAGCTTAGCGTCCACCCGTCTTACTAACTATGGCTACACCTTC. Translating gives CASSLASTRLTNYGYTF.